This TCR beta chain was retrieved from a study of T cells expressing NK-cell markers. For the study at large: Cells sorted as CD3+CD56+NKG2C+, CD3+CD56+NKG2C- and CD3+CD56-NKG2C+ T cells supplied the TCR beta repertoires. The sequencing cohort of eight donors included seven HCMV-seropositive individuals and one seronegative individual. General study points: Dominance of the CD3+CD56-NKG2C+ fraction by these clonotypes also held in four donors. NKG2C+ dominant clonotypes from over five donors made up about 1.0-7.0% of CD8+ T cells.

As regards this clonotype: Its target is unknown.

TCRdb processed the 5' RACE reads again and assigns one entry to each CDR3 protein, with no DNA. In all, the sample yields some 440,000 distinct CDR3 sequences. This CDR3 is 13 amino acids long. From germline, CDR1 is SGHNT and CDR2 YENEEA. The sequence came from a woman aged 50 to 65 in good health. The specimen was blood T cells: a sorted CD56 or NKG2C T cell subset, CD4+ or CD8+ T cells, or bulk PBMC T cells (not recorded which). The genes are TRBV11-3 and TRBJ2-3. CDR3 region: CASSLRFGDTQYF.